This T cell receptor (beta chain) comes out of a study of cytomegalovirus exposure and HLA in healthy donors. Study at large: HLA-typed donors contributed 80 million or so unique TCRs, which were held in an early data release.

The primer mix had 60 Vbeta and 13 Jbeta primers. Method: immunoSEQ multiplex PCR; TCRdb's copy keeps in-frame clones and lacks some. The sample has 100,000 to 150,000 clones, roughly four fifths seen once. The sample taken for sequencing was PBMCs. The origin of this receptor is a girl aged 2-10 years in good health and CMV-seronegative.

CDR3 sequence: CASSFLQGEGETQYF. DNA of the CDR3: TGTGCCAGCAGCTTTTTACAGGGGGAAGGGGAGACCCAGTACTTC. The J gene is TRBJ2-5, the V gene TRBV11-1, with 8 bases that match TRBD1. This CDR3 comprises 15 residues. V was pared by 3 bases and J by 5 bases, with 8 bases of the junction left unmatched. Germline-derived CDR1 and CDR2 are SGHAT and FQDESV (reference sequence).